These T cell receptor beta chains were read from a single sample in a study of memory CD4+ T cells and cytomegalovirus serostatus. TCRdb's table, derived via immunoSEQ multiplex PCR, lists solely in-frame clones and lacks some. This repertoire shows 45,000 to 60,000 clones, about 74% found once; its top ten account for 1.2%. Sequenced sample: memory CD4+ T cells from blood. The receptor set was obtained from an adult in good health and CMV-seropositive. Both conserved end residues are part of each CDR3. D genes are given only for firm matches. Some rows have no size entry. The others give once, few or many, or a class for an expanded clone.

clone_size	d_call	j_call	v_call	cdr3_aa	cdr3_nt
.	.	TRBJ2-6	TRBV19	CASSLISGANVLTF	TGTGCCAGTAGTCTAATTTCTGGGGCCAACGTCCTGACTTTC
once	.	TRBJ1-1	TRBV6-1	CASNGAGLGTEAFF	TGTGCCAGCAACGGGGCAGGGTTAGGCACTGAAGCTTTCTTT
.	.	TRBJ2-1	TRBV7-3	CASSLTGGGNEQFF	TGTGCCAGCAGCTTAACAGGTGGGGGCAATGAGCAGTTCTTC
.	.	TRBJ2-2	TRBV4-2	CASSQVRTTGELFF	TGTGCCAGCAGCCAAGTCCGTACGACCGGGGAGCTGTTTTTT
.	.	TRBJ2-2	TRBV5-1	CASSLEVGSGELFF	TGCGCCAGCAGCTTGGAGGTGGGGTCCGGGGAGCTGTTTTTT
.	.	TRBJ1-2	TRBV19	CASIAGHFANYGYTF	TGTGCCAGTATCGCAGGGCACTTCGCTAACTATGGCTACACCTTC
few	TRBD1	TRBJ2-7	TRBV10-1	CASRLTGDYEQYF	TGCGCCAGCAGGCTTACAGGGGACTACGAGCAGTACTTC
.	TRBD1	TRBJ2-2	TRBV7-8	CASSPLDRENTGELFF	TGTGCCAGCAGCCCGCTGGACAGGGAGAACACCGGGGAGCTGTTTTTT
.	TRBD1	TRBJ1-2	TRBV5-6	CASSPRQGSYTF	TGTGCCAGCAGCCCGAGACAGGGTAGCTACACCTTC
.	TRBD2	TRBJ2-7	TRBV5-8	CASSLGLEGLAAYEQYF	TGTGCCAGCAGCTTGGGGCTTGAGGGACTAGCGGCCTACGAGCAGTACTTC
.	.	TRBJ1-6	TRBV19	CASSIDLPSPLHF	TGTGCCAGTAGTATAGATCTCCCCTCACCCCTCCACTTT
few	TRBD1	TRBJ1-1	TRBV2	CASSVFDRDTEAFF	TGTGCCAGCAGTGTCTTCGACAGGGATACTGAAGCTTTCTTT
few	TRBD1	TRBJ1-4	TRBV19	CASSLVLIQGADEKLFF	TGTGCCAGTAGTCTAGTCCTCATACAGGGGGCAGATGAAAAACTGTTTTTT
.	.	TRBJ2-5	TRBV4-1	CASSQGGERGETQYF	TGCGCCAGCAGCCAAGGGGGGGAGCGAGGGGAGACCCAGTACTTC
.	.	TRBJ1-3	TRBV2	CASSADSGDYSGNTIYF	TGTGCCAGCAGCGCGGACTCCGGGGATTACTCTGGAAACACCATATATTTT
.	.	TRBJ1-5	TRBV5-6	CASSLGGLRNQPQHF	TGTGCCAGCAGCTTGGGAGGGCTTAGAAATCAGCCCCAGCATTTT
.	.	TRBJ2-1	TRBV5-1	CASSRTILGTRIF	TGCGCCAGCAGCCGGACCATCTTGGGGACGCGTATCTTC
.	.	TRBJ2-3	TRBV7-2	CASSLQITDTQYF	TGTGCCAGCAGCTTACAGATCACAGATACGCAGTATTTT
.	.	TRBJ1-2	TRBV7-2	CASSLVREQSGYTF	TGTGCCAGCAGCTTAGTTAGGGAGCAGAGTGGCTACACCTTC
.	.	TRBJ1-2	TRBV9	CASSPDWVNYGYTF	TGTGCCAGCAGCCCAGACTGGGTAAACTATGGCTACACCTTC
.	.	TRBJ1-1	TRBV5-1	CASSGSQGGREAFF	TGCGCCAGCAGCGGCTCACAGGGAGGGCGAGAAGCTTTCTTT
many	.	TRBJ2-2	TRBV10-1	CASSDRGSPIRTGELFF	TGCGCCAGCAGTGACCGCGGGTCCCCTATTAGGACCGGGGAGCTGTTTTTT
medium-sized	.	TRBJ1-3	TRBV10-2	CASSESYGNTIYF	TGCGCCAGCAGTGAGAGCTATGGAAACACCATATATTTT
.	.	TRBJ1-5	TRBV7-2	CASSLDGGETENQPQHF	TGTGCCAGCAGCTTAGATGGCGGCGAGACCGAGAATCAGCCCCAGCATTTT
few	.	TRBJ2-3	TRBV5-4	CASSPQPTDTQYF	TGTGCCAGCAGCCCCCAACCCACAGATACGCAGTATTTT
.	.	TRBJ2-5	TRBV10-2	CASSRGASETQYF	TGCGCCAGCAGCCGAGGGGCATCCGAGACCCAGTACTTC